This TCR beta chain was sequenced in a study of human T cells and chemical hapten exposure listed by TCRdb under 2021. Looking at the study overall: For sensitization, 2% DPC in acetone was applied to a 2 cm by 2 cm area of upper inner arm skin. Throughout the approximately 26-week study period, patients were also given weekly therapeutic DPC doses on the scalp. Patch tests used Finn chambers with 0.01% DPC on the upper back, scored after 6 days by International Contact Dermatitis Research Group standards. The patient cohort, mostly female, included alopecia areata with under or over 50% scalp involvement, alopecia totalis and alopecia universalis. Libraries were pooled for sequencing, and variation in per-sample TCR yields was attributed mainly to small differences in library volumes within the pool. In alopecia patients, the study followed how the peripheral blood TCR repertoire changed in vivo over primary and secondary sensitization to diphenylcyclopropenone (DPC), a hapten. Blood samples were taken from patients before sensitization (week 0) and then at 2, 6 and about 24 weeks after DPC sensitization. For TCR sequencing, blood came from some 31 alopecia patients at anywhere from one to four time points (pre-sensitization, 2, 6 and 24 weeks).

What the authors observed across the whole study: All patients had alopecia, a presumed autoimmune disease, so their immune response might differ from that of healthy individuals. A positive correlation was found between the number of PT1 expanded TCRs and patch test score, with significance reached at thresholds 8, 16 and 32 but not 4. Repeated subsampling changed both the strength of the expansion versus patch-test correlation and the threshold at which that correlation became significant. No change with DPC sensitization was found in the number of TCRs above 1 in 1000 frequency, and no evidence of global repertoire structure alterations was found. Significantly more large CDR3 similarity clusters were formed by expanded TCRs than by pre-sensitization or healthy control sets, consistent with antigen-driven responses.

Libraries were made using RACE. Sequencing was carried out with a NextSeq 500. Library preparation attached unique molecular identifiers to individual cDNA molecules for quantitative, reproducible TCR counting. From each blood RNA sample, both TCR alpha and TCR beta chains were sequenced. On the study's bioinformatics: The median number of TCRs per sample was roughly 100,000, ranging from about 23,224 to 690,600. The Decombinator software suite was used to annotate V, J and CDR3 in the TCR reads. Every sample was subsampled to the same number of TCRs (28,000) for the PS versus PT1 abundance plots. TCRs were defined as expanded if absent before sensitization and observed at least eight times at the 2-week time point. The raw public reads went through TCRdb reprocessing: fastp at Q25, MiXCR clone calling, in-frame beta chains kept. Each record represents a unique CDR3 protein, reported with the most common genes and DNA among its rows. The V and J calls here are based on TCRdb, not the publication. The sample contains around 330,000 distinct CDR3 sequences, around 5.5% of them found a single time. The ten largest clonotypes hold around 8% of the sample.

The time point label for this specimen denotes: pre-sensitization, week 0. Sample treatment or condition, as interpreted from the label and publication: therapeutic diphenylcyclopropenone sensitization with weekly scalp DPC. At each patch-test visit, blood was drawn before the patch test was applied. Patients were considered eligible if aged 18 to 70, diagnosed with alopecia and deemed suitable for DPC therapy, and patients were excluded if pregnant. Total RNA was isolated from unfractionated whole blood collected in Tempus Blood RNA tubes. The CDR3 has 14 amino acids, counting the end cysteine and phenylalanine. The only DNA kept is the CDR3, 42 bases in frame from the first base. V is shortened by 2 bases, J by 3 bases, and the region joining them spans 10 bases. From the germline V gene (reference sequence), CDR1 is SEHNR and CDR2 is FQNEAQ. This clonotype was counted ten times or more. Its antigen remains unidentified. Per-base quality was not reported, and no clone a single base away is much larger than it.

The chain joins TRBV7-9 to TRBJ2-5, and perhaps TRBD1 as D gene, on 6 matching bases. This sample comprised whole blood, obtained in connection with sensitization to the hapten diphenylcyclopropenone (DPC). The sequence was collected from a woman aged 18-29 years with alopecia areata. Some clones in this sample may be carry-over from other donors' samples. The sequenced DNA is TGTGCCAGCAGCTTACGGTCAGGGGAAGAGACCCAGTACTTC. The translation is CASSLRSGEETQYF.